The 8 T cell receptor beta chains given below trace back to one sample, sequenced in a study of graft-versus-host responses after intestinal transplantation. Clones were read by immunoSEQ multiplex PCR, and TCRdb kept only the in-frame ones, dropping some. The data contain about 10,000 clones, 80% to 95% of them singletons. The sequencing here drew on PBMCs, taken approximately 69 days after transplant. These receptors all stem from a human patient who received an intestinal transplant, so some T cells may come from the graft donor.

The chain combines TRBV15 with TRBJ1-5; 7 positions agree with TRBD1. Germline CDR1 is LNHNV and CDR2 is YYDKDF (reference sequence). With 5 bases clipped from V and 0 bases from J, the junction kept 16 bases outside the gene matches. This CDR3 is built from 19 residues. CDR3 bases: TGTGCCACCAGCGCGAGCGACTGGGACAGTCCTTATAGCAATCAGCCCCAGCATTTT. The encoded protein is CATSASDWDSPYSNQPQHF. The variable domain in full, with the rest retrieved from reference TRBV15 and TRBJ1-5, is DAMVIQNPRYQVTQFGKPVTLSCSQTLNHNVMYWYQQKSSQAPKLLFHYYDKDFNNEADTPDNFQSRRPNTSFCFLDIRSPGLGDTAMYLCATSASDWDSPYSNQPQHFGDGTRLSIL.

The DNA for the CDR3 is TGCAGCGTTGAAGGCGGGGACTACGAGCAGTACTTC. It translates to CSVEGGDYEQYF. J is TRBJ2-7 and V is TRBV29-1, with D maybe TRBD2 (6 bases). This CDR3 comprises 12 residues. With 1 base removed from V and 3 bases from J, the gap between germline ends came to 7 bases. Germline V gives CDR1 SQVTM, CDR2 ANQGSEA.

The V and J genes are TRBV28 and TRBJ1-4; the D is unclear. The CDR3 has 16 residues. CDR1 MDHEN and CDR2 SYDVKM come from the germline V gene. V was shortened by 2 bases and J by 7 bases, with 17 bases between the two germline ends. The CDR3 coding sequence is TGTGCCAGCAGTTTAGAGGGCAGCCCTGTATCTGAAAAACTGTTTTTT. It is translated as CASSLEGSPVSEKLFF.

The chain employs TRBV7-8 and TRBJ1-1, with D perhaps TRBD1 (5 bases). Trimming stripped 5 bases from V and 6 bases from J, with 13 bases between. There are 13 residues in the CDR3. The V gene's germline CDR1 is SGHVS and CDR2 FQNEAQ. The CDR3 DNA reads TGTGCCAGCAGCCCCGGGACGAGCCCTGAAGCTTTCTTT. Translated: CASSPGTSPEAFF.

The chain links TRBV7-2 to TRBJ2-5, with D tentatively TRBD1 or TRBD2 (5 bases each). Per the germline V gene, CDR1 is SGHTA and CDR2 is FQGNSA. The CDR3 covers 17 residues. Trimming left V 6 bases short and J 1 base short, with 21 bases between. CDR3 loop: CASSQGRAGSLQETQYF. CDR3 DNA: TGTGCCAGCAGTCAAGGCAGGGCAGGGAGCCTCCAAGAGACCCAGTACTTC.

The DNA for the CDR3 is TGTGCCAGCTATGAAGACAGACCCTACGAGCAGTACTTC. As protein: CASYEDRPYEQYF. The chain uses TRBV6-5 and TRBJ2-7, with a possible D match to TRBD1 (5 bases). The CDR3 runs 13 residues. CDR1 is MNHEY, CDR2 SVGAGI, per germline. Trimming pared 8 bases from V and 2 bases from J, leaving 13 bases between.

J is TRBJ2-6 and V is TRBV10-3, with D possibly TRBD2 on 5 matching bases. The CDR3 extends over 16 amino acids. The germline CDR1 and CDR2 sequences are ENHRY and SYGVKD. With 7 bases removed from V and 1 base from J, the gap between germline ends came to 14 bases. CDR3 sequence (DNA): TGTGCCATCACCCGGGAAGTAGTTTCTGGGGCCAACGTCCTGACTTTC. As protein: CAITREVVSGANVLTF.

The rearrangement joins TRBV5-6 to TRBJ2-7; no firm D call. This CDR3 has 13 residues. The germline V gene encodes CDR1 SGHDT and CDR2 YYEEEE. The ends were cut back, 0 bases at V and 1 base at J, with 5 bases in the middle. The CDR3 coding sequence is TGTGCCAGCAGCTTGGGGGTATCCTACGAGCAGTACTTC. Translating gives CASSLGVSYEQYF.